This is a list of T cell receptor beta chains from one sample in a study of CD8+CD57+ T cells in acquired aplastic anemia. TCRdb ran MiXCR on the reads and lists one entry per CDR3 protein. The sample has approximately 150,000 distinct CDR3 sequences, 70% to 75% seen once. Material for sequencing was sorted CD4+, CD8+, or CD8+CD57+ T cells (not recorded which) from PBMCs. The receptors shown here come from a human donor with aplastic anemia. CDR3s include the opening cysteine and the closing phenylalanine or tryptophan. A D gene is named only where the DNA matches it firmly. Size values are once, few and many counts, or a class for expanded clones, and some rows have none.

- TRBJ1-6 TRBV7-2 - CASSLTPNNSPLHF TGTGCCAGCAGCTTAACGCCTAATAATTCACCCCTCCACTTT
- TRBJ1-6 TRBV7-3 - CASSQDAGVPLHF TGTGCCAGCAGCCAAGATGCGGGAGTACCCCTCCACTTT
- TRBJ1-5 TRBV2 - CASRETGGQGQPQHF TGTGCCAGCAGGGAAACCGGGGGGCAGGGTCAGCCCCAGCATTTT
- TRBJ1-1 TRBV5-1 - CASSLSDGGGVRYTEAFF TGTGCCAGCAGCTTATCGGATGGGGGAGGTGTTCGGTACACTGAAGCTTTCTTT
- TRBJ2-7 TRBV4-3 few CASSQLTGKYEQYF TGCGCCAGCAGCCAATTAACAGGGAAGTACGAGCAGTACTTC
TRBD2 TRBJ2-1 TRBV7-3 - CASSWGGGTANEQFF TGTGCCAGCAGCTGGGGGGGGGGGACCGCAAATGAGCAGTTCTTC
TRBD2 TRBJ2-2 TRBV12-3/TRBV12-4 - CASDTGTSGGPNTGELFF TGTGCCAGCGATACCGGGACTAGCGGGGGCCCGAACACCGGGGAGCTGTTTTTT
TRBD2 TRBJ2-3 TRBV2 - CASSGRRAVTDTQYF TGTGCCAGCAGCGGGAGGCGGGCGGTCACAGATACGCAGTATTTT
- TRBJ2-3 TRBV2 few CASPDRSPDTQYF TGTGCCAGCCCTGACAGGAGCCCAGATACGCAGTATTTT
TRBD1 TRBJ1-3 TRBV19 - CASSKDRAGNAIYF TGTGCCAGTAGTAAGGACAGGGCTGGAAACGCCATATATTTT
- TRBJ2-5 TRBV19 few CASSGGTSQTQYF TGTGCCAGTAGCGGAGGGACGTCGCAGACCCAGTACTTC
TRBD1 TRBJ2-7 TRBV13 - CASSLAPYRGEQYF TGTGCCAGCAGCTTAGCCCCTTACAGGGGGGAGCAGTACTTC
- TRBJ1-1 TRBV2 - CASSDRQTGEAFF TGTGCCAGCAGTGATAGGCAGACCGGCGAAGCTTTCTTT
- TRBJ1-2 TRBV15 once CATSRDLANYGYTF TGTGCCACCAGCAGAGATCTAGCTAACTATGGCTACACCTTC
- TRBJ2-7 TRBV15 - CATSGGLEQYF TGTGCCACCAGCGGGGGCCTCGAGCAGTACTTC
- TRBJ1-5 TRBV7-8 - CASSLLGRYQPQHF TGTGCCAGCAGCTTACTGGGCAGATATCAGCCCCAGCATTTT
- TRBJ2-1 TRBV2 - CASSFFSTSYNEQFF TGTGCCAGCAGTTTCTTTTCTACATCCTACAATGAGCAGTTCTTC
TRBD2 TRBJ2-1 TRBV7-8 - CASSPGLAGARYEQFF TGTGCCAGCAGCCCAGGACTAGCGGGGGCCCGCTACGAGCAGTTCTTC
- TRBJ1-2 TRBV10-3 - CASSPVVSYGYTF TGTGCCAGCAGTCCTGTGGTGTCCTATGGCTACACCTTC
- TRBJ1-6 TRBV20-1 few CSARGREGSPLHF TGCAGTGCTAGAGGAAGAGAGGGATCACCCCTCCACTTT
- TRBJ2-1 TRBV7-2 once CASSSSGYNEQFF TGTGCCAGCAGCTCCTCCGGGTACAATGAGCAGTTCTTC
TRBD1 TRBJ2-7 TRBV2 - CASSQGDSYKQYF TGTGCCAGCAGCCAGGGGGATTCCTACAAGCAGTACTTC
- TRBJ1-6 TRBV5-4 - CASSLEPDSPLHF TGTGCCAGCAGCTTGGAGCCCGATTCACCCCTCCACTTT
TRBD1 TRBJ1-5 TRBV15 - CATGRDLGQGPQPQHF TGTGCCACCGGCAGAGATCTGGGACAGGGCCCACAGCCCCAGCATTTT
- TRBJ1-1 TRBV19 - CASSIGGHLNTEAFF TGTGCCAGTAGTATAGGGGGGCACCTGAACACTGAAGCTTTCTTT
TRBD1 TRBJ1-4 TRBV7-6 - CASSLGTGVNEKLFF TGTGCCAGCAGCCTGGGGACAGGGGTTAATGAAAAACTGTTTTTT
- TRBJ1-2 TRBV9 few CASSVVEFTDGYTF TGTGCCAGCAGCGTAGTCGAATTCACGGATGGCTACACCTTC
TRBD1 TRBJ1-2 TRBV10-1 - CANKLRDRSGGYTF TGCGCCAACAAACTCCGGGACAGGTCCGGGGGCTACACCTTC
- TRBJ2-1 TRBV24-1 - CATSRGQGTEQFF TGTGCCACCAGTCGGGGACAAGGGACTGAGCAGTTCTTC
TRBD2 TRBJ2-3 TRBV6-4 many CASSEVYGGTDTQYF TGTGCCAGCAGTGAGGTATACGGGGGGACGGATACGCAGTATTTT
- TRBJ1-1 TRBV10-3 - CAIQGAGITEAFF TGTGCCATCCAAGGGGCAGGGATCACTGAAGCTTTCTTT
- TRBJ1-1 TRBV10-3 - CAISWGERTEAFF TGTGCCATCAGTTGGGGAGAGAGGACTGAAGCTTTCTTT
- TRBJ2-5 TRBV10-3 - CAIRRGILETQYF TGTGCCATAAGGAGGGGGATTTTGGAGACCCAGTACTTC
- TRBJ2-7 TRBV2 once CASSEWRGASEQYF TGTGCCAGCAGTGAATGGCGGGGCGCGTCCGAGCAGTACTTC
TRBD1 TRBJ1-6 TRBV5-6 - CASSSDRGWSNSPLHF TGTGCCAGCAGTTCCGACAGGGGTTGGTCAAATTCACCTCTCCACTTT
- TRBJ2-4 TRBV29-1 - CSVGRENIQYF TGCAGCGTTGGACGGGAAAACATTCAGTACTTC
TRBD2 TRBJ2-3 TRBV20-1 - CSAKGLAGDGGTDTQYF TGCAGTGCTAAAGGACTAGCGGGGGATGGGGGTACAGATACGCAGTATTTT
- TRBJ2-7 TRBV19 - CASSKRGGTYSYEQYF TGTGCCAGTAGTAAGCGCGGCGGGACATACTCCTACGAGCAGTACTTC
TRBD2 TRBJ2-5 TRBV6-5 many CASTVLAGGAVETQYF TGTGCCAGCACCGTACTAGCGGGGGGGGCGGTGGAGACCCAGTACTTC
- TRBJ2-1 TRBV5-6 - CASSLVAREQFF TGTGCCAGCAGCCTAGTTGCACGTGAGCAGTTCTTC
- TRBJ1-5 TRBV10-2 - CASSETSPGQPQHF TGCGCCAGCAGTGAGACTTCCCCGGGGCAGCCCCAGCATTTT
- TRBJ1-2 TRBV20-1 - CSASGAHGYTF TGCAGTGCCTCGGGGGCCCATGGCTACACCTTC
- TRBJ1-2 TRBV20-1 - CSALPGTRNYGYTF TGCAGTGCCCTTCCCGGGACAAGAAACTATGGCTACACCTTC
- TRBJ2-6 TRBV24-1 - CATSDPGRFSGANVLTF TGTGCCACCAGTGACCCGGGACGGTTCTCTGGGGCCAACGTCCTGACTTTC
- TRBJ2-5 TRBV6-1 - CASSVSQGQETQYF TGTGCCAGCAGTGTTAGTCAGGGCCAAGAGACCCAGTACTTC
- TRBJ2-3 TRBV20-1 - CSARDGWEDSLADTQYF TGCAGTGCTAGAGATGGCTGGGAGGACTCCCTGGCCGATACGCAGTATTTT
- TRBJ1-5 TRBV14 - CASAYSNQPQHF TGTGCCAGCGCGTATAGCAATCAGCCCCAGCATTTT
TRBD1 TRBJ1-5 TRBV29-1 - CSVEDRYSGGREDSNQPQHF TGCAGCGTTGAGGACCGGTACTCAGGGGGTAGGGAGGATAGCAATCAGCCCCAGCATTTT
- TRBJ1-1 TRBV19 many CASSWGYTEAFF TGTGCCAGTAGTTGGGGGTACACTGAAGCTTTCTTT
TRBD1 TRBJ1-1 TRBV14 - CASSQGHGDRGAYTEAFF TGTGCCAGCAGCCAAGGGCACGGGGACAGGGGCGCTTACACTGAAGCTTTCTTT
TRBD1 TRBJ1-2 TRBV10-3 - CAISEQLQGRWGYTF TGTGCCATCAGTGAGCAATTACAGGGGCGATGGGGCTACACCTTC
TRBD1 TRBJ1-6 TRBV15 few CATSTRTGNNSPLHF TGTGCCACCAGCACCCGGACAGGGAATAATTCACCCCTCCACTTT
TRBD2 TRBJ2-3 TRBV20-1 - CSARDPGGGTDTQYF TGCAGTGCTAGAGACCCGGGGGGAGGCACAGATACGCAGTATTTT
- TRBJ2-5 TRBV20-1 - CSAPDQKETQYF TGCAGTGCCCCGGACCAGAAAGAGACCCAGTACTTC
- TRBJ2-2 TRBV6-6 many CASSYSNAANTGELFF TGTGCCAGCAGTTACTCGAATGCGGCGAACACCGGGGAACTGTTTTTT
- TRBJ1-1 TRBV5-6 - CASSLAGMNTEAFF TGTGCCAGCAGCTTGGCCGGTATGAACACTGAAGCTTTCTTT
TRBD2 TRBJ2-5 TRBV10-1 - CASSLAGGPETQYF TGCGCCAGCAGTCTAGCGGGAGGGCCGGAGACCCAGTACTTC
- TRBJ2-3 TRBV19 many CASSMDLSTDTQYF TGTGCCAGTAGTATGGATTTAAGCACAGATACGCAGTATTTT
TRBD1 TRBJ1-1 TRBV20-1 - CSARAWDRDYGAFF TGCAGTGCTAGAGCCTGGGACAGGGATTACGGAGCTTTCTTT
TRBD1 TRBJ1-1 TRBV10-3 - CAISEDDRDPFF TGTGCCATCAGTGAGGACGACAGGGATCCTTTCTTT